This T cell receptor (beta chain) was observed in a study of radiotherapy plus CTLA-4 blockade in lung cancer. As for the study in general: Objective responses were documented in roughly 20% of patients, with disease control in around 30%.

CDR3 length: 13 amino acids. The V end was cut by 3 bases, the J end by 0 bases, with 8 bases between. Germline V gene data show CDR1 as SQVTM and CDR2 as ANQGSEA. The protocol was immunoSEQ multiplex PCR, while the TCRdb copy is restricted to in-frame clones and leaves out a portion. The profile covers 75,000 to 95,000 clones, with 80% to 85% appearing a single time and under 30% taken by the ten largest. General study findings and limits: Clones derived from tumor TCRs expanded in blood after radiotherapy plus ipilimumab.

This clone came up a few times. What it recognizes is unknown. V gene TRBV29-1 combines with J gene TRBJ1-2, with D tentatively TRBD1 (5 bases). The TCR was taken from a human donor with non-small cell lung cancer that progressed on radiotherapy plus ipilimumab. The sample in question was peripheral blood, obtained from a patient treated with radiotherapy plus ipilimumab. In DNA form, the CDR3 reads TGCAGCGTTGAGGACAAAGCTAACTATGGCTACACCTTC. Amino acids: CSVEDKANYGYTF.